One sample yielded the 24 T cell receptor beta chains listed below, sequenced in a study of T-cell reconstitution after alpha-beta-depleted transplantation in children. A TCRbeta library incorporating unique molecular identifiers was prepared. TCRdb re-called the PCR reads with MiXCR, one entry per CDR3 protein. The table includes around 300,000 distinct CDR3 sequences, around 25% detected once. Sequencing used PBMCs, mostly from graft donor cells, obtained 180 days after TCRalphabeta/CD19-depleted stem cell transplant. The source of these receptors is a male patient between 5 and 17 years old who had a stem cell transplant for acute lymphoblastic leukemia, so the T cells may come from the graft donor.

The rearrangement links TRBV2 to TRBJ2-2, with D perhaps TRBD2 (6 bases). Between the trimmed V and J ends, which lost 7 bases and 3 bases, there was a span of 21 bases. This CDR3 has 17 residues. Germline V lookup: CDR1 SNHLY, CDR2 FYNNEI. This CDR3 reads CASNPGGNRKDTGELFF. The DNA of the CDR3 is TGTGCCAGCAACCCTGGAGGGAACAGGAAGGACACCGGGGAGCTGTTTTTT.

This sequence joins TRBV15 and TRBJ2-3; D is perhaps TRBD2 (7 bases). The V gene lost 0 bases and the J gene lost 2 bases, with 12 bases spanning the gap. The CDR3 spans 16 residues. The V gene's germline CDR1 is LNHNV and CDR2 YYDKDF (reference sequence). The CDR3 sequence: CATSRDRGANTDTQYF. In DNA, the CDR3 is TGTGCCACCAGCAGAGATCGGGGGGCGAACACAGATACGCAGTATTTT.

The rearrangement uses TRBV4-1 and TRBJ2-2, with 8 bases aligning to TRBD1. Looked up from germline, CDR1 is MGHRA and CDR2 is YSYEKL. The V segment lost 4 bases and the J segment 4 bases; nucleotides outside the gene matches: 5. The CDR3 runs to 15 residues. The CDR3 sequence is CASSPGGAVTGELFF. CDR3 coding DNA: TGCGCCAGCAGCCCAGGGGGCGCAGTCACCGGGGAGCTGTTTTTT.

This clonotype showed up just a few times. The rearrangement links TRBV12-3 or TRBV12-4 to TRBJ2-6, with 9 nucleotides matching TRBD1. CDR3 length: 17 amino acids. With 7 bases clipped from V and 2 bases from J, the junction kept 9 bases outside the gene matches. This chain's CDR3 is CASTLGNRGPGANVLTF. CDR3 coding DNA: TGTGCCAGCACACTCGGGAACAGGGGGCCTGGGGCCAACGTCCTGACTTTC.

There are a few counts of this clonotype. The chain employs TRBV20-1 and TRBJ1-2, with 7 bases lining up with TRBD1. The CDR3 spans 15 residues. Trimming took 6 bases from V and 4 from J; bases not matched to a gene: 14. Germline-derived CDR1 and CDR2 are DFQATT and SNEGSKA (reference sequence). The CDR3 loop reads CSAIPGQKLSYGYTF. CDR3 in DNA: TGCAGTGCAATACCGGGACAGAAATTATCCTATGGCTACACCTTC.

This clonotype was found a few times. The chain carries TRBV5-1 and TRBJ2-3; TRBD2 matches 11 bases. CDR1 and CDR2 (germline): SGHRS, YFSETQ. The CDR3 extends over 16 amino acids. V lost 0 bases to trimming and J lost 8 bases; unmatched junction nucleotides: 8. In DNA form, the CDR3 reads TGCGCCAGCAGCTTGGCAATTAGCGGGAGGGCCGGTACGCAGTATTTT. Translating it yields CASSLAISGRAGTQYF.

The table lists this clonotype with a few counts. The chain links TRBV7-6 to TRBJ2-2, with unresolved D. CDR1 and CDR2 from the germline V gene are SGHVS and FNYEAQ. The CDR3 is 14 amino acids. V was pared by 5 bases and J by 6 bases, with 13 bases between. This CDR3 reads CASSPVWASGELFF. Here the CDR3 DNA reads TGTGCCAGCAGCCCGGTGTGGGCCTCCGGGGAGCTGTTTTTT.

The chain carries TRBV4-1 and TRBJ2-3; 10 nucleotides align to TRBD2. Germline V lookup: CDR1 MGHRA, CDR2 YSYEKL. V shed 4 bases, J shed 3 bases, and the junction held 7 bases outside the gene matches. This CDR3 contains 16 residues. The CDR3 loop reads CASSPPSGRATDTQYF. CDR3 sequence (DNA): TGCGCCAGCAGCCCCCCGAGCGGGAGGGCGACAGATACGCAGTATTTT.

The chain's CDR3 is CASSTPGADSGNTIYF. The DNA for the CDR3 is TGCGCCAGCAGCACCCCGGGCGCCGACTCTGGAAACACCATATATTTT. The chain combines TRBV4-1 with TRBJ1-3, with unresolved D. The CDR3 sequence is 16 residues long. Between the trimmed V and J ends, which lost 5 bases and 0 bases, there was a span of 14 bases. CDR1 is MGHRA and CDR2 is YSYEKL in the germline V gene.

The chain uses TRBV5-1 and TRBJ2-1; unclear D gene. The germline V and J ends were trimmed by 2 bases and 4 bases, with 7 bases remaining between them. The CDR3 length is 13 residues. The germline gives CDR1 SGHRS, CDR2 YFSETQ. The CDR3: CASSFAPYNEQFF. The CDR3 DNA reads as TGCGCCAGCAGCTTTGCACCGTACAATGAGCAGTTCTTC.

The chain has TRBV12-5 and TRBJ1-1; 7 bases agree with TRBD1. The CDR3 extends over 16 amino acids. The V gene's germline CDR1 is LGHNT and CDR2 FRNRAP. Losses at the gene ends were 3 bases for V and 5 bases for J; bases not matched to a gene: 12. CDR3 nucleotides: TGTGCTAGTGGTTTTTTTAGGGGGCGTAGGCAGACTGAAGCTTTCTTT. Amino acid sequence: CASGFFRGRRQTEAFF.

In this sample, this clonotype turned up a few times. CDR3 nucleotide sequence: TGTGCCAGCAGCTATGGGGGGCCCGCAGGTCGCTACGAGCAGTACTTC. Amino acids: CASSYGGPAGRYEQYF. The chain recombines TRBV7-3 with TRBJ2-7, with D possibly being TRBD1 or TRBD2 (6 bases each). Between the trimmed V and J ends, which lost 4 bases and 3 bases, there was a span of 19 bases. This CDR3 spans 16 amino acids. CDR1 is SGHTA and CDR2 is FQGTGA in the germline V gene.

This clonotype came up a few times. The chain employs TRBV7-3 and TRBJ2-5; D unclear. Germline V gene data show CDR1 as SGHTA and CDR2 as FQGTGA. This CDR3 spans 15 amino acids. V lost 0 bases, J lost 0 bases, and 8 bases lay in between. The chain's CDR3 is CASSLTGMDQETQYF. CDR3 nucleotide sequence: TGTGCCAGCAGCTTAACGGGGATGGACCAAGAGACCCAGTACTTC.

Here the CDR3 reads CASMPAGASSTDTQYF. The CDR3, as DNA: TGTGCCAGCATGCCAGCGGGAGCATCTAGCACAGATACGCAGTATTTT. The chain recombines TRBV7-2 with TRBJ2-3; the match to TRBD2 covers 8 bases. This CDR3 has 16 amino acids. Trimming at V came to 7 bases and at J to 0 bases, leaving 9 bases not matched to a gene. CDR1 and CDR2 (germline): SGHTA, FQGNSA.

The chain links TRBV3-1 to TRBJ1-1; a possible D gene is TRBD1 (6 bases). V was clipped by 4 bases and J by 10 bases, with 19 bases between them. Germline CDR1 reads LGHDT; CDR2 reads YNNKEL (reference sequence). This CDR3 is 14 amino acids long. For the CDR3, the DNA is TGTGCCAGCAGCCCCATCAAGGGGGGGTGGAGAGCTTTCTTT. It codes for CASSPIKGGWRAFF.

This clonotype was counted only a few times. This rearrangement joins TRBV3-1 to TRBJ2-7; TRBD1 agrees at 8 bases. The CDR3 has 17 amino acids. Germline V gene lookup returns CDR1 LGHDT and CDR2 YNNKEL (reference sequence). Losses at the gene ends were 4 bases for V and 2 bases for J; bases not matched to a gene: 13. The CDR3 spells CASSPNIGQGQTYEQYF. The CDR3 DNA follows: TGTGCCAGCAGCCCTAACATAGGACAGGGTCAGACCTACGAGCAGTACTTC.

V is TRBV20-1 and J is TRBJ2-2, with D possibly matching TRBD2 (6 bases). The CDR3 extends over 15 amino acids. CDR1 DFQATT and CDR2 SNEGSKA come from the germline V gene (reference sequence). V was trimmed by 5 bases and J by 2 bases, leaving 15 bases between them. CDR3 region: CSASRGGSNTGELFF. The CDR3 DNA follows: TGCAGTGCTTCCCGAGGAGGGAGTAACACCGGGGAGCTGTTTTTT.

The CDR3: CSARVGTGGNQPQHF. The CDR3 DNA reads TGCAGTGCTAGAGTTGGGACAGGCGGCAATCAGCCCCAGCATTTT. V usage is TRBV20-1 and J usage is TRBJ1-5; 8 bases fit TRBD1. The CDR3 is made up of 15 amino acids. Germline-derived CDR1 and CDR2 are DFQATT and SNEGSKA (reference sequence). V lost 1 base, J lost 2 bases, and 4 bases stayed unmatched.

The rearrangement joins TRBV12-3 or TRBV12-4 to TRBJ2-5, with D possibly matching TRBD1 (6 bases). V was trimmed by 6 bases and J by 1 base, leaving 15 bases between them. This CDR3 contains 15 residues. In DNA form, the CDR3 reads TGTGCCAGCAGCTCGGGACAACCCGGCCAAGAGACCCAGTACTTC. Translation gives CASSSGQPGQETQYF.

This chain links TRBV5-1 with TRBJ1-2, with 7 bases lining up with TRBD1. Germline V gene data show CDR1 as SGHRS and CDR2 as YFSETQ. This CDR3 spans 13 amino acids. V dropped 4 bases and J dropped 8; count of bases not matched to a gene: 8. CDR3 region: CASSHTTGVGYTF. The CDR3 bases are TGCGCCAGCAGCCATACCACAGGGGTCGGCTACACCTTC.

In its sample, this clonotype was seen a few times. The J gene is TRBJ2-7, the V gene TRBV7-9; 8 bases line up with TRBD1. Germline lookup yields CDR1 SEHNR and CDR2 FQNEAQ (reference sequence). This CDR3 comprises 14 residues. With V trimmed by 5 bases and J by 1 base, 4 bases remained unmatched. CDR3: CASSIGTGSYEQYF. CDR3 coding DNA: TGTGCCAGCAGCATCGGGACAGGTTCCTACGAGCAGTACTTC.

The J gene is TRBJ2-7, the V gene TRBV18; D gene unclear. The CDR3 covers 13 residues. V lost 3 bases to trimming and J lost 0 bases, with 6 bases between them. The germline V gene has CDR1 KGHSH and CDR2 LQKENI. The CDR3 loop reads CASSPSDSYEQYF. In DNA form, the CDR3 reads TGTGCCAGCTCACCCTCGGACTCCTACGAGCAGTACTTC. The complete variable domain, with remaining parts taken from reference TRBV18 and TRBJ2-7, reads NAGVMQNPRHLVRRRGQEARLRCSPMKGHSHVYWYRQLPEEGLKFMVYLQKENIIDESGMPKERFSAEFPKEGPSILRIQQVVRGDSAAYFCASSPSDSYEQYFGPGTRLTVT.

This clonotype was seen a handful of times. V and J are TRBV27 and TRBJ1-5, with D maybe TRBD1 (6 bases). There are 17 residues in the CDR3. V was pared by 7 bases and J by 1 base, with 20 bases between. Germline lookup yields CDR1 MNHEY and CDR2 SMNVEV (reference sequence). The CDR3 nucleotides read TGTGCCAGCACCCTGAGGTGGGGGGCTTTGAGCAATCAGCCCCAGCATTTT. This translates into CASTLRWGALSNQPQHF.

This clonotype was recorded many times. V and J are TRBV7-2 and TRBJ2-1; 12 bases line up with TRBD2. Germline trimming cut 6 bases from V and 4 bases from J; bases unmatched to any gene: 7. Germline V gene lookup returns CDR1 SGHTA and CDR2 FQGNSA. This CDR3 has 16 amino acids. As DNA, the CDR3 is TGTGCCAGCAGTTTCCTAGCGGGAGGGCCTTACAATGAGCAGTTCTTC. It translates to CASSFLAGGPYNEQFF.